This T cell receptor beta chain emerged from a study of technical replicates of blood from several donors. Germline V gene lookup returns CDR1 SGHRS and CDR2 YFSETQ. V shed 5 bases, J shed 0 bases, and the junction held 5 bases outside the gene matches. The CDR3 contains 15 residues. Produced via immunoSEQ multiplex PCR; TCRdb's table is partial and in-frame only. Of about 68,000 clones listed, 95% to 98% are singletons. Sequencing was carried out using T cells isolated from PBMCs. V gene TRBV5-1 combines with J gene TRBJ1-1; TRBD1 aligns across 9 bases. This clonotype was obtained from a human donor in good health. The CDR3 protein is CASSKGQGMNTEAFF. The DNA for the CDR3 is TGCGCCAGCAGTAAAGGACAGGGGATGAACACTGAAGCTTTCTTT.